This T cell receptor (beta chain) was observed in a study of CD8+ T cells in alopecia areata. Study overall: Tofacitinib administration persisted for 6 to 18 months, succeeded by 6 months off drug.

The study, taken as a whole, reports: Given one nonresponder, whether baseline CD8+ expansion relates to response remains uncertain. For patients receiving tofacitinib, scalp clonality and expanded CD8+ clones among the top 100 significantly decreased.

Of note for this clone: The target antigen is unknown.

Stated treatment: oral pan-JAK inhibitor, 5-10 mg twice daily. CDR3 size: 14 residues. With 4 bases removed from V and 0 bases from J, the gap between germline ends came to 12 bases. The V gene's germline CDR1 is SQVTM and CDR2 ANQGSEA. After isolation, RNA underwent reverse transcription to generate cDNA as the sequencing template. Sequencing was performed with immunoSEQ multiplex PCR; in TCRdb, only in-frame clones are kept and a portion is missing. The profile shows 200,000 to 250,000 clones, about three fifths of them singletons. V gene TRBV29-1 combines with J gene TRBJ1-1; D unclear. This TCR was recovered from a human donor with alopecia areata. Sequenced material: CD4+ T cells sorted from blood, taken at week 4, from a patient treated with tofacitinib. DNA of the CDR3: TGCAGCGTTGGGGGTGGAGGGATGAACACTGAAGCTTTCTTT. It specifies CSVGGGGMNTEAFF.